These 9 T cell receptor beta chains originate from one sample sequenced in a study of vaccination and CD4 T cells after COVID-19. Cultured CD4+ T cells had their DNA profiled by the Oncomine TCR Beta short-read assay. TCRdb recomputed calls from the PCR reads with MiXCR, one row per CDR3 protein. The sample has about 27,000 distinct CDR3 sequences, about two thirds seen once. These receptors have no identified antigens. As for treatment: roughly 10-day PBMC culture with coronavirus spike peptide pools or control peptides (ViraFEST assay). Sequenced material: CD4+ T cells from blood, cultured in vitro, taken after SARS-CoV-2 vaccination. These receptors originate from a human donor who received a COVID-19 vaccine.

The DNA for the CDR3 is TGTGCTAGTGGTTTGGTAGTGGGGGCCGGGTATGGCTACACCTTC. This translates into CASGLVVGAGYGYTF. This chain links TRBV12-5 with TRBJ1-2, with D tentatively TRBD1 (6 bases). V lost 0 bases to trimming and J lost 5 bases, with 13 bases between them. The CDR3 totals 15 residues. Germline V gene data show CDR1 as LGHNT and CDR2 as FRNRAP.

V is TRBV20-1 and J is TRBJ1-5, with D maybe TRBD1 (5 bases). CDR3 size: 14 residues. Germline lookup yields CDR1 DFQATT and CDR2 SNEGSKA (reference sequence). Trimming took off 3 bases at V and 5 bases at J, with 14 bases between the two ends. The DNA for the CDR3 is TGCAGTGCTAGTCAGGGTTGGCCGGATCAGCCCCAGCATTTT. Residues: CSASQGWPDQPQHF.

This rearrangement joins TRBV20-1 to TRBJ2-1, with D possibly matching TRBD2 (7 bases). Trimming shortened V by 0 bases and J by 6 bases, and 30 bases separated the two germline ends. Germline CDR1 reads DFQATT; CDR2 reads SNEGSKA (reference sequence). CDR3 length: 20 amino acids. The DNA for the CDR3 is TGCAGTGCTAGAGAAACCCCGAAGTTGGGCGGGGGCCCGCGTGGCAATGAGCAGTTCTTC. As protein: CSARETPKLGGGPRGNEQFF.

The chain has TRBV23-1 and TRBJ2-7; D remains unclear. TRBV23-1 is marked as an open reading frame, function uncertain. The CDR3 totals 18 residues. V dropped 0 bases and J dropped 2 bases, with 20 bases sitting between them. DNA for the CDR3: TGCGCCAGCAGTCAATCGCGGATGTGGGTGATGCTCCCCTACGAGCAGTACTTC. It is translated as CASSQSRMWVMLPYEQYF.

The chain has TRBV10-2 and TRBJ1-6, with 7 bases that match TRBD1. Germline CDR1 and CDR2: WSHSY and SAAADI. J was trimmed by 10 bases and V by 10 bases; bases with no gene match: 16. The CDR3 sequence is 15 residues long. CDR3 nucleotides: TGCGCCACCAAGCGAACCGGGACAGAAGGGTCACCCCTCCACTTT. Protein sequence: CATKRTGTEGSPLHF.

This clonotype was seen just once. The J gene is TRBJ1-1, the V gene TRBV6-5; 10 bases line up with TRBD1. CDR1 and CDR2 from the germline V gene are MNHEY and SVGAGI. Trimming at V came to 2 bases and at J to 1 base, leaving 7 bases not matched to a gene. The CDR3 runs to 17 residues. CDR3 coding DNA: TGTGCCAGCAGTTACACCATCAGGACAGGGGGGAACACTGAAGCTTTCTTT. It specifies CASSYTIRTGGNTEAFF.

The CDR3 is CASSSTDDTQYF. The CDR3 DNA is TGCGCCAGCAGCTCCACGGACGATACGCAGTATTTT. The chain carries TRBV5-1 and TRBJ2-3; D unclear. The CDR3 totals 12 residues. The V end was cut by 3 bases, the J end by 6 bases, with 8 bases between. CDR1 is SGHRS, CDR2 YFSETQ, per germline.

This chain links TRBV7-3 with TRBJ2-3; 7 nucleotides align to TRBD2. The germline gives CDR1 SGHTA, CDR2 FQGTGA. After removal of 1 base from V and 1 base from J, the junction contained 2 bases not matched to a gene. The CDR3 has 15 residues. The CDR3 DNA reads TGTGCCAGCAGCTTAATTGCGGGGGGCACAGATACGCAGTATTTT. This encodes CASSLIAGGTDTQYF. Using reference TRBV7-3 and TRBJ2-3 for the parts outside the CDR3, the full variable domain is GAGVSQTPSNKVTEKGKYVELRCDPISGHTALYWYRQSLGQGPEFLIYFQGTGAADDSGLPNDRFFAVRPEGSVSTLKIQRTERGDSAVYLCASSLIAGGTDTQYFGPGTRLTVL.

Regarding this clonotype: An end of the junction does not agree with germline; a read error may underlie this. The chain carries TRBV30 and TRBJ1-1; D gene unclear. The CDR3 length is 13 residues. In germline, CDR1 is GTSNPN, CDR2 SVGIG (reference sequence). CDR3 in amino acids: CAWRQSMNTKAFF. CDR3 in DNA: TGTGCCTGGAGACAGTCCATGAACACTAAAGCTTTCTTT.